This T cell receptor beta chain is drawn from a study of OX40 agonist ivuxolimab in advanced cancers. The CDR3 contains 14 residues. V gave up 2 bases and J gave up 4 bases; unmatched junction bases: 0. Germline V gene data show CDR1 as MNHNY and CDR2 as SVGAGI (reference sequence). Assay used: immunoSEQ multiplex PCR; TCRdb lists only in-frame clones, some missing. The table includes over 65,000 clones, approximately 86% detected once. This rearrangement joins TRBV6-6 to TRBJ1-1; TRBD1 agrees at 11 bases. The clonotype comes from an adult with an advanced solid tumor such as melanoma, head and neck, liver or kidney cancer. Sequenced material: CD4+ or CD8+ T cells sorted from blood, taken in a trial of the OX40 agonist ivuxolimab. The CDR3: CASSYGQGATEAFF. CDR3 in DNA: TGTGCCAGCAGTTACGGACAGGGGGCCACTGAAGCTTTCTTT.